This TCR beta chain was found in a study of T cells in Graves' hyperthyroidism and ophthalmopathy. Study conclusions and caveats: In blood, most of the thyroid clonotypes expanded above 0.001 were also present.

Pregnant or lactating patients were excluded, as were those with uncontrolled infection or other autoimmune disease. Orbital computed tomography, thyroid ultrasound, serum thyroxine and TRAb, and clinical symptoms together informed the diagnoses. With V trimmed by 4 bases and J by 4 bases, 8 bases remained unmatched. The length of the CDR3 is 15 residues. Germline V CDR1 and CDR2: SGHRS, YFSETQ. A remark on this clonotype: Its antigen is as yet unknown.

What was amplified from RNA transcripts were TCR beta CDR3 regions. First-round RT-PCR with HTBI primers amplified the TCR CDR3 region. From the multiplex PCR reads, TCRdb called clonotypes with MiXCR, one entry per CDR3 protein. The table has 500,000 to 800,000 distinct CDR3 sequences, 45% seen once. The TCR comes from an adult man with Graves' disease, either hyperthyroidism or ophthalmopathy (not recorded which). The chain has TRBV5-1 and TRBJ1-1, with 9 positions matching TRBD1. The sequenced material came from peripheral blood or thyroid tissue (not recorded which). Here the CDR3 reads CASSIRDREGTEAFF. The DNA for the CDR3 is TGCGCCAGCAGCATCCGGGACAGGGAGGGCACTGAAGCTTTCTTT.